The clone carrying this T cell receptor beta chain was picked up one time. These data belong to a study of blood T cell repertoires in COVID-19. Overall study: Samples taken during acute and convalescent COVID-19 were collected in the United States, Italy and Spain. The cDNA or gDNA used as material had been derived from T cells, B-cell-depleted T cells, or PBMCs.

The V gene's germline CDR1 is MNHEY and CDR2 SVGAGI. This CDR3 is built from 15 residues. The ends lost 8 bases at V and 3 bases at J; junction bases unmatched: 11. Authors' processing steps: Estimated nucleated cell counts came from reference gene primer amplification. The assay was immunoSEQ multiplex PCR, and TCRdb's table has in-frame clones only and misses some. The D gene and trimming were derived from the DNA, and the V and J assignments and clone size from that table. The sample yields hundreds of thousands of clones, around 90% seen once. Input material: peripheral blood. This sequence joins TRBV6-5 and TRBJ1-1, with TRBD1 identical over 8 bases. This TCR came from a woman in her late teens or twenties with acute or convalescent COVID-19. The CDR3 nucleotides read TGTGCCAGCCTATTAGGACAGGGTACGTACACTGAAGCTTTCTTT. Encoded protein: CASLLGQGTYTEAFF.